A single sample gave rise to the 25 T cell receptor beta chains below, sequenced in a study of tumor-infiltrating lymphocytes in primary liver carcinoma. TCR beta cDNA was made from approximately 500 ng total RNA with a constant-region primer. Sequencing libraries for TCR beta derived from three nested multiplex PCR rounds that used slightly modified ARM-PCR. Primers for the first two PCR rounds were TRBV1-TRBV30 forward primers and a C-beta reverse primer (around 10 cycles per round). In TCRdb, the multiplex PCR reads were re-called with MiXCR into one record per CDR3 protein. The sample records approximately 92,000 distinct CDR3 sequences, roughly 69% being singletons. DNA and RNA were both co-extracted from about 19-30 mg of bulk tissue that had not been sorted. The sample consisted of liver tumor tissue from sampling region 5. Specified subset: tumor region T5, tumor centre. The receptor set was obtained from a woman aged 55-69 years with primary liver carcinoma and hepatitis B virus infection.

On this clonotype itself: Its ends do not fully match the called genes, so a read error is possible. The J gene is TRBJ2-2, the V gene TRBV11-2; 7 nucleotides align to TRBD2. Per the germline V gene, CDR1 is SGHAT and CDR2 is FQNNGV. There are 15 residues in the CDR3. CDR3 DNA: TGTGCCAGCAGCGCCCGACGGGGAGGGACCGGGAAGCTGTTTTTT. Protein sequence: CASSARRGGTGKLFF.

The CDR3 loop reads CASSLATGSNEKLFF. CDR3 DNA: TGTGCCAGCAGCTTAGCCACAGGGTCGAATGAAAAACTGTTTTTT. This chain connects TRBV7-9 to TRBJ1-4; D is possibly TRBD1 (6 bases). Germline assignment: CDR1 SEHNR and CDR2 FQNEAQ (reference sequence). CDR3 length: 15 amino acids. V was pared by 0 bases and J by 5 bases, with 10 bases between.

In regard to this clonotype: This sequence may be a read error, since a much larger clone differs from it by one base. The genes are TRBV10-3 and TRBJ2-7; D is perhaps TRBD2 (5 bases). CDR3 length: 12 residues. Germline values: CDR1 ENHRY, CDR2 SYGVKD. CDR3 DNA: TGTGTCATCAGTGAGGGAAAGAACGAGCAGTACTTC. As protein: CVISEGKNEQYF.

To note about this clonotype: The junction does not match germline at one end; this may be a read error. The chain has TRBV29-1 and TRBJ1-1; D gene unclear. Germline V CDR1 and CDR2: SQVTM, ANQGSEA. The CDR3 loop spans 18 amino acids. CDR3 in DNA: TGCAACGTTGAAGATCTTCTGGGATATAGCCTCAGGAACACTGAAGCTTTCTTT. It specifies CNVEDLLGYSLRNTEAFF. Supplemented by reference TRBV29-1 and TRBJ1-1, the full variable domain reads SAVISQKPSRDICQRGTSLTIQCQVDSQVTMMFWYRQQPGQSLTLIATANQGSEATYESGFVIDKFPISRPNLTFSTLTVSNMSPEDSSIYLCNVEDLLGYSLRNTEAFFGQGTRLTVV.

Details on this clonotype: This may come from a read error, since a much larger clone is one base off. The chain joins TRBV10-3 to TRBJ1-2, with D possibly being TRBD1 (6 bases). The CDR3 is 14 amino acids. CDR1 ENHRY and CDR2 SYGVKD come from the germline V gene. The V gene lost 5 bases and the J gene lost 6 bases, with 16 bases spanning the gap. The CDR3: CAISPGHGVNGYTF. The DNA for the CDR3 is TGTGCCATCAGTCCGGGACATGGGGTTAATGGCTACACCTTC.

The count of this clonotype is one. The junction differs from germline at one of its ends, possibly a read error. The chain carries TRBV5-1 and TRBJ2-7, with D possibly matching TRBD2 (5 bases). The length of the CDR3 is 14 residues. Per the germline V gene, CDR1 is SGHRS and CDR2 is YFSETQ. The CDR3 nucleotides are TGCGTCAGCGGCTTATACGGCAGCTCCTACGAGCAGTACTTC. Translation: CVSGLYGSSYEQYF.

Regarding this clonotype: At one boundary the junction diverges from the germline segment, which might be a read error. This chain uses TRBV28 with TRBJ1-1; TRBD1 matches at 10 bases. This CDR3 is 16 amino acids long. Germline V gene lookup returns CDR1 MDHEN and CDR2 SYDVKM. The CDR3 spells CASSPYTGQGFTEAFF. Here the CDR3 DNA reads TGTGCAAGCAGTCCTTACACGGGACAGGGGTTCACTGAAGCTTTCTTT.

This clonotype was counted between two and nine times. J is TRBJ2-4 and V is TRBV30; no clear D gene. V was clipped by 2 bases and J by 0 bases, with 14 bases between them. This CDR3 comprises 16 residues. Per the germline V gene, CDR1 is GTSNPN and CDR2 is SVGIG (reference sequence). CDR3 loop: CAWSNPRTVAKNIQYF. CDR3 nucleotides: TGTGCCTGGAGTAACCCCCGGACCGTAGCCAAAAACATTCAGTACTTC.

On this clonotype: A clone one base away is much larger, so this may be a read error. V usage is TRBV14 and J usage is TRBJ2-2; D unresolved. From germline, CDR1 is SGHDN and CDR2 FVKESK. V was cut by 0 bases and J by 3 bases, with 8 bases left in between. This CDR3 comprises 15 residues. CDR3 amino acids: CASSQDLEYTGELFF. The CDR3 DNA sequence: TGTGCCAGCAGCCAAGATCTGGAGTACACCGGGGAGCTGTTTTTT. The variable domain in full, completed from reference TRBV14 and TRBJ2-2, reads EAGVTQFPSHSVIEKGQTVTLRCDPISGHDNLYWYRRVMGKEIKFLLHFVKESKQDESGMPNNRFLAERTGGTYSTLKVQPAELEDSGVYFCASSQDLEYTGELFFGEGSRLTVL.

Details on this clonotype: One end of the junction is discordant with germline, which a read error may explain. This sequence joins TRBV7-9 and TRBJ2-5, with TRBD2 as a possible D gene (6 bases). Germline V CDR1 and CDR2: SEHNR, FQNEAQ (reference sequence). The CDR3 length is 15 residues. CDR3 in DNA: TGTGCCAGCAGCTCAGGGAGCGGGCCCCAAGAGACTCAGTACTTC. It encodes CASSSGSGPQETQYF.

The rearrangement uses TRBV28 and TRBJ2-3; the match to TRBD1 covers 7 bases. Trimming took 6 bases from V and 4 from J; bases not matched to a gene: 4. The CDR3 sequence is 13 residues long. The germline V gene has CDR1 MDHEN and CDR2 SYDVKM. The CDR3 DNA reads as TGTGCCAGCAGCAAACAGGGGCCAGATACGCAGTATTTT. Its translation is CASSKQGPDTQYF.

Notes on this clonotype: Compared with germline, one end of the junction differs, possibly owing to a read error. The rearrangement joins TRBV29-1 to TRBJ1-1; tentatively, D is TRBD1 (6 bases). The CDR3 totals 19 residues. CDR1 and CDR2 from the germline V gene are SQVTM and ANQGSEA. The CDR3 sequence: CGVVRRSSEGGPKTTEAFF. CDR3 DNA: TGCGGCGTTGTTAGAAGATCTTCGGAAGGGGGGCCTAAAACCACTGAAGCTTTCTTT.

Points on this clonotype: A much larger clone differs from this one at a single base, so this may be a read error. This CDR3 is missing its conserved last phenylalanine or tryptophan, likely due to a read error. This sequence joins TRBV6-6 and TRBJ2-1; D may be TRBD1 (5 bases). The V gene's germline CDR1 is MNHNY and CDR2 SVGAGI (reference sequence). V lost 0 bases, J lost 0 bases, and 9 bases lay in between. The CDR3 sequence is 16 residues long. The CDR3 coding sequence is TGTGCCAGCAGTTACTCGGGGCGGAGCTCCTACAATGAGCAGTTCCTC. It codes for CASSYSGRSSYNEQFL.

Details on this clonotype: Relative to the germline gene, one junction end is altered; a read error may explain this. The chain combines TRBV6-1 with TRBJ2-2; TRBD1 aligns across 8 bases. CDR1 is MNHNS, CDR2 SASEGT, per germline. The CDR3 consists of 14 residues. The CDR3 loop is CVSSTGGSTGELLF. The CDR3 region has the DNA TGTGTCAGCAGTACAGGGGGTAGTACCGGGGAGCTGCTTTTT.

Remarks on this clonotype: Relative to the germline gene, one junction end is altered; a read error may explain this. CDR3 bases: TGCGCCAGCAGCCGGTTCTCGGGACAGGGAATCGGGAATGAGCAGCTCTTC. This sequence encodes CASSRFSGQGIGNEQLF. The V and J genes are TRBV4-1 and TRBJ2-1; 9 nucleotides match TRBD1. CDR1 and CDR2 (germline): MGHRA, YSYEKL. The CDR3 sequence is 17 residues long.

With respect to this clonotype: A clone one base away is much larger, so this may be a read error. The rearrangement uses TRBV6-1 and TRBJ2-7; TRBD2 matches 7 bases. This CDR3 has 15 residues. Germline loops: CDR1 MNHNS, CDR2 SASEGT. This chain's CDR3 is CASNEKAGAAEEQYF. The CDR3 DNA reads TGTGCCAGCAATGAAAAGGCGGGAGCCGCTGAGGAGCAGTACTTC.

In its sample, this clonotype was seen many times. CDR3 nucleotides: TGTGCCAGCAGCCCTATCGGGCTAGCGGGAGGAGGGGGGAAGACCCAGTACTTC. Encoded protein: CASSPIGLAGGGGKTQYF. The V and J genes are TRBV7-8 and TRBJ2-5; 11 bases map to TRBD2. CDR1 and CDR2 from the germline V gene are SGHVS and FQNEAQ. The junction had 17 bases not matched to a gene; V was cut back by 5 bases and J by 6 bases. The CDR3 runs to 18 residues.

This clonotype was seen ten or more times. The CDR3 nucleotides are TGTGCCACCAAACCGGGACAGAGAAACACTGAAGCTTTCTTT. The encoded protein is CATKPGQRNTEAFF. The V gene is TRBV28, the J gene TRBJ1-1, with 7 bases fitting TRBD1. After removal of 10 bases from V and 2 bases from J, the junction contained 10 bases not matched to a gene. The CDR3 sequence is 14 residues long. From germline, CDR1 is MDHEN and CDR2 SYDVKM.

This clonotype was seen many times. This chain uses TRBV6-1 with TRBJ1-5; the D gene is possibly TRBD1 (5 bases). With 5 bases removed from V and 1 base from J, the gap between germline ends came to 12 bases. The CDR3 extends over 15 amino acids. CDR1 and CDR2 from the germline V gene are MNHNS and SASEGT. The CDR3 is CASSKGDLSNQPQHF. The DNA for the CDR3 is TGTGCCAGCAGTAAAGGGGACCTAAGCAATCAGCCCCAGCATTTT.

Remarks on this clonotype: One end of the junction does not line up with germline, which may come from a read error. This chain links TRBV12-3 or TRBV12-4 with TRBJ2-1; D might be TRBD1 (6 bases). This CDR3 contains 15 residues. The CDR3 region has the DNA TGTGCCAGCAGCCCCCGGGACATATTCTACAATGAGCAATTCTTC. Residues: CASSPRDIFYNEQFF.

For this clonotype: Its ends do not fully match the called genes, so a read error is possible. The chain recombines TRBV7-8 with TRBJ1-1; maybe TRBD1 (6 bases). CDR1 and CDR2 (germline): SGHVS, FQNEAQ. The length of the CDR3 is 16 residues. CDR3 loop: CASSLATGTSGTEAFF. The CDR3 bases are TGTGCCAGCAGCCTAGCCACCGGGACATCTGGCACTGAAGCTTTCTTT.

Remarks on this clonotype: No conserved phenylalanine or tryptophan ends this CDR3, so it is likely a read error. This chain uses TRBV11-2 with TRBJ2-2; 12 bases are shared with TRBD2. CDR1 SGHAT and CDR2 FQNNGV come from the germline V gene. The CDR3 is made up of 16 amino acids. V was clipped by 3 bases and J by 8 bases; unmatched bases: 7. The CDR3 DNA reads TGTGCCAGCAGCTTCCGACTAGCGGGAGAAGAGGGGGAGCTGTTTCTT. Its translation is CASSFRLAGEEGELFL.

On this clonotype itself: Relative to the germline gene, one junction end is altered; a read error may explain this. The CDR3 loop is CAVSEEVTEAFF. The CDR3 coding sequence is TGTGCCGTCAGTGAAGAGGTTACTGAAGCTTTCTTT. The rearrangement uses TRBV10-3 and TRBJ1-1; D is undetermined. The CDR3 loop spans 12 amino acids. Germline V gene lookup returns CDR1 ENHRY and CDR2 SYGVKD.

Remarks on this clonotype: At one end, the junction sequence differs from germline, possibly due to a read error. In nucleotides, the CDR3 is TGTGCCTGCAGTACTGCGGACAGCTTGAACACTGAAGCTTTCTTT. It codes for CACSTADSLNTEAFF. V usage is TRBV28 and J usage is TRBJ1-1, with D possibly being TRBD1 (6 bases). The CDR3 consists of 15 residues. Germline CDR1 and CDR2: MDHEN and SYDVKM.

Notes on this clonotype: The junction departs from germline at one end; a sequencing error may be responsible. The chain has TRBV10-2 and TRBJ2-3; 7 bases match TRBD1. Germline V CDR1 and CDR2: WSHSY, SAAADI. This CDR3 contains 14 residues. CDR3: CVSSESRGTDTQYF. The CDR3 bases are TGCGTCAGCAGTGAGTCGAGGGGGACAGATACGCAATATTTT.